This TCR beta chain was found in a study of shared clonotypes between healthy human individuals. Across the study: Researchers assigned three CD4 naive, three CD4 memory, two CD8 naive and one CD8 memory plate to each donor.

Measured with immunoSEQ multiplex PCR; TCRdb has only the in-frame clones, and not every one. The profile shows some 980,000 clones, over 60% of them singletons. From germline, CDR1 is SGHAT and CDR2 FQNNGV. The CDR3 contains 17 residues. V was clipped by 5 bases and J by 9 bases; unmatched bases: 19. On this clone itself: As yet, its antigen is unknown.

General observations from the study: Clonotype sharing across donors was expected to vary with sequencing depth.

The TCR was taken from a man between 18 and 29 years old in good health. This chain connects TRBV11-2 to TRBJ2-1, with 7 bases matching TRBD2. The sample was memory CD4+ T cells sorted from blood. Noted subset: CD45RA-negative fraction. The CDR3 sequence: CASSQTRQWGGFGEQFF. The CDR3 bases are TGTGCCAGCAGCCAAACTAGACAATGGGGGGGTTTCGGTGAGCAGTTCTTC.